This is a list of T cell receptor beta chains from one sample in a study of blood T cell repertoires in COVID-19. TCRdb's table, derived via immunoSEQ multiplex PCR, lists solely in-frame clones and lacks some. The table records 200,000 to 250,000 clones, around 85% of them present only once. Source material: peripheral blood. These receptors originate from a woman aged 40 to 50 with active or convalescent COVID-19. Each CDR3 is given with its conserved first and last residue. The order of the fields is J gene, V gene, clone size, D gene, CDR3 protein, CDR3 DNA. The D gene is left open where the match is weak. Not all rows give a size; the values are once, few, many and, for expanded clones, a class.

TRBJ1-4	TRBV28	-	TRBD1	CASSSPRQGGNEKLFF	TGTGCCAGCAGTTCCCCTCGACAGGGCGGTAATGAAAAACTGTTTTTT
TRBJ2-3	TRBV4-1	once	-	CASSQEGGRQVTDTQYF	TGCGCCAGCAGCCAAGAGGGTGGGAGGCAGGTCACAGATACGCAGTATTTT
TRBJ2-7	TRBV18	-	-	CASSPGPIEQYF	TGTGCCAGCTCACCAGGGCCGATCGAGCAGTACTTC
TRBJ1-4	TRBV5-5	-	-	CASSWRTEFATNEKLFF	TGTGCCAGCAGCTGGCGGACAGAATTTGCAACTAATGAAAAACTGTTTTTT
TRBJ1-5	TRBV27	few	-	CASSLYMVGAGHQPQHF	TGTGCCAGCAGTTTATATATGGTAGGGGCAGGCCATCAGCCCCAGCATTTT
TRBJ1-6	TRBV5-5	-	-	CASSLARGYSYNSPLHF	TGTGCCAGCAGCTTGGCGCGGGGATACTCCTATAATTCACCCCTCCACTTT
TRBJ1-1	TRBV6-5	-	-	CASSYTGTHTEAFF	TGTGCCAGCAGTTATACAGGGACGCACACTGAAGCTTTCTTT
TRBJ2-4	TRBV7-3	-	-	CASSLNSENIQYF	TGTGCCAGCAGCTTAAACAGTGAAAACATTCAGTACTTC
TRBJ1-1	TRBV9	many	TRBD1	CASSYRTGGTEAFF	TGTGCCAGCAGCTATAGGACAGGGGGCACTGAAGCTTTCTTT
TRBJ1-5	TRBV6-5	-	-	CASRAGTNSNQPQHF	TGTGCCAGCAGAGCCGGGACAAATAGCAATCAGCCCCAGCATTTT
TRBJ2-2	TRBV30	-	-	CAWIQQAGELFF	TGTGCCTGGATACAGCAGGCCGGGGAGCTGTTTTTT
TRBJ2-5	TRBV10-3	-	TRBD1	CAIQGAGETQYF	TGTGCCATCCAGGGGGCGGGGGAGACCCAGTACTTC
TRBJ1-2	TRBV28	-	-	CASSLTPGNYGYTF	TGTGCCAGCAGCCTAACCCCAGGGAACTATGGCTACACCTTC
TRBJ1-4	TRBV11-2	once	-	CASSRPNEKLFF	TGTGCCAGTAGTCGTCCAAATGAAAAACTGTTTTTT
TRBJ1-1	TRBV5-1	once	-	CASSLVGGVNTEAFF	TGCGCCAGCAGCTTGGTCGGGGGGGTGAACACTGAAGCTTTCTTT
TRBJ1-2	TRBV7-2	-	TRBD1	CASSRGGQGVGSGYTF	TGTGCCAGCAGTCGGGGGGGACAGGGGGTAGGATCTGGCTACACCTTC
TRBJ1-6	TRBV30	-	-	CAWVYRGSHSPLHF	TGTGCCTGGGTTTATAGGGGGTCGCATTCACCCCTCCACTTT
TRBJ1-5	TRBV20-1	-	-	CSASANRETSNQPQHF	TGCAGTGCTAGTGCAAACAGGGAAACGAGCAATCAGCCCCAGCATTTT
TRBJ1-1	TRBV10-1	-	-	CASSADSNTEAFF	TGCGCCAGCAGTGCGGACAGTAACACTGAAGCTTTCTTT
TRBJ1-5	TRBV19	-	TRBD1	CASSIERTGRRPQHF	TGTGCCAGTAGTATAGAACGGACAGGGAGAAGGCCCCAGCATTTT
TRBJ2-2	TRBV11-3	-	-	CASSESGELFF	TGTGCCAGCAGCGAGTCCGGGGAGCTGTTTTTT
TRBJ1-5	TRBV10-3	-	-	CAISGHAADQPQHF	TGTGCCATCAGTGGGCATGCCGCGGATCAGCCCCAGCATTTT
TRBJ2-4	TRBV28	-	TRBD1	CASSEPGQLAKNIQYF	TGTGCCAGCAGTGAACCGGGACAGCTAGCCAAAAACATTCAGTACTTC
TRBJ2-2	TRBV3-1/TRBV3-2	-	-	CASSPHGQNTGELFF	TGTGCCAGCAGCCCACATGGACAGAACACCGGGGAGCTGTTTTTT
TRBJ2-2	TRBV3-1/TRBV3-2	-	TRBD2	CASSPSLAGGNTGELFF	TGTGCCAGCAGCCCCTCCTTAGCGGGGGGGAACACCGGGGAGCTGTTTTTT
TRBJ1-1	TRBV19	-	-	CASSPASSRRHTEAFF	TGTGCCAGTAGTCCCGCCTCGAGCCGGAGGCACACTGAAGCTTTCTTT
TRBJ1-1	TRBV5-1	-	-	CASSLDELTEAFF	TGCGCCAGCAGCTTGGATGAACTCACTGAAGCTTTCTTT
TRBJ1-6	TRBV29-1	-	-	CSVTLGGNSPLHF	TGCAGCGTTACCCTCGGGGGGAATTCACCCCTCCACTTT
TRBJ2-3	TRBV6-5	-	TRBD1	CASRRPQGVTDTQYF	TGTGCCAGCAGACGACCACAGGGGGTAACAGATACGCAGTATTTT
TRBJ2-7	TRBV7-9	-	-	CASSHIAGYEQYF	TGTGCCAGCAGCCACATCGCGGGTTACGAGCAGTACTTC
TRBJ1-1	TRBV19	-	-	CASSALDKNTEAFF	TGTGCCAGTAGTGCCCTAGATAAGAACACTGAAGCTTTCTTT
TRBJ2-1	TRBV6-5	-	TRBD1	CATRQGPYPEQFF	TGTGCCACCAGACAGGGGCCCTATCCGGAGCAGTTCTTC
TRBJ2-7	TRBV29-1	-	-	CSVETGGAYEQYF	TGCAGCGTAGAAACCGGGGGAGCCTACGAGCAGTACTTC
TRBJ1-5	TRBV7-6	few	TRBD1	CASSRGTVDQHQPQHF	TGTGCCAGCAGCCGCGGGACAGTCGACCAGCATCAGCCCCAGCATTTT
TRBJ1-1	TRBV7-9	-	-	CASIWTAGREAFF	TGTGCCAGCATCTGGACGGCGGGACGTGAAGCTTTCTTT
TRBJ1-1	TRBV7-9	-	TRBD1	CASSLRTGRGEAFF	TGTGCCAGCAGCTTGCGGACAGGGAGGGGTGAAGCTTTCTTT
TRBJ1-5	TRBV19	-	TRBD1	CASKTGDNQPQHF	TGTGCCAGCAAGACAGGGGACAATCAGCCCCAGCATTTT
TRBJ1-2	TRBV2	-	-	CASSTVRQAGYGYTF	TGTGCCAGCAGTACGGTCCGGCAGGCAGGCTATGGCTACACCTTC
TRBJ2-2	TRBV3-1/TRBV3-2	-	-	CASSQAYTGELFF	TGTGCCAGCAGCCAGGCTTACACCGGGGAGCTGTTTTTT
TRBJ1-6	TRBV2	-	-	CASILDSANSPLHF	-
TRBJ1-6	TRBV28	few	-	CASSFSEGRNSPLHF	TGTGCCAGCAGTTTTTCGGAGGGGCGAAATTCACCCCTCCACTTT
TRBJ2-2	TRBV28	-	-	CASSPGTLLTGELFF	TGTGCCAGCAGTCCCGGGACTCTTCTCACCGGGGAGCTGTTTTTT
TRBJ2-2	TRBV12-3/TRBV12-4	-	-	CASSFHEPGELFF	TGTGCCAGCAGTTTCCATGAGCCCGGGGAGCTGTTTTTT
TRBJ2-3	TRBV9	-	TRBD2	CASSDPALLSGGTDTQYF	TGTGCCAGCAGCGACCCCGCATTACTTAGCGGGGGCACAGATACGCAGTATTTT
TRBJ2-3	TRBV2	-	-	CASTDSSLESDTQYF	TGTGCCAGCACCGACAGCAGTCTGGAGTCAGATACGCAGTATTTT
TRBJ2-5	TRBV27	-	TRBD2	CATGPGLAAVETQYF	TGTGCCACCGGACCGGGGCTAGCGGCAGTTGAGACCCAGTACTTC
TRBJ2-2	TRBV7-3	-	-	CASSSYGGDTGELFF	TGTGCCAGCAGCTCCTACGGGGGAGACACCGGGGAGCTGTTTTTT
TRBJ1-4	TRBV19	-	-	CASSMAGAEEKLFF	TGTGCCAGTAGTATGGCAGGGGCGGAGGAAAAACTGTTTTTT
TRBJ2-2	TRBV7-3	-	TRBD2	CASSSGLAGATGELFF	TGTGCCAGCAGCTCGGGACTAGCGGGGGCCACCGGGGAGCTGTTTTTT
TRBJ1-1	TRBV4-1	-	-	CASSQEGTYTEAFF	TGCGCCAGCAGCCAAGAGGGGACTTACACTGAAGCTTTCTTT
TRBJ1-1	TRBV5-4	-	TRBD1	CASSIPGQGTEAFF	TGTGCCAGCAGCATACCGGGACAGGGTACTGAAGCTTTCTTT
TRBJ2-2	TRBV7-3	-	TRBD1	CASARDRPTGELFF	TGTGCCAGCGCGAGGGACAGGCCGACCGGGGAGCTGTTTTTT
TRBJ1-1	TRBV18	-	-	CASSPSAGREAFF	TGTGCCAGCTCACCTTCGGCCGGGAGGGAAGCTTTCTTT
TRBJ1-1	TRBV4-2	-	TRBD1	CASSQDLDRARNTEAFF	TGTGCCAGCAGCCAAGATCTGGACAGGGCCCGGAACACTGAAGCTTTCTTT
TRBJ1-3	TRBV9	few	-	CASTDSGNTIYF	TGTGCCAGCACAGACTCTGGAAACACCATATATTTT